This TCR beta chain originates from a study of blood T cell repertoires in COVID-19. For the study at large: From T cells, B-cell-depleted T cells, or PBMCs came the material, which was cDNA or gDNA.

Original processing methods: From reference gene primer amplification, estimates of nucleated cell counts were derived. Sequenced by immunoSEQ multiplex PCR; TCRdb stores in-frame clones only, minus some. Clone size and V and J calls were adopted from that table, with D and trimming inferred from the DNA. The sample has 110,000 to 150,000 clones, roughly 80% seen once. Individuals aged about 18 to 90 years were recruited from fewer than 30 US areas. Assignment of participants to cohorts was predicated upon participant-reported clinical history. The CDR3 spans 14 residues. With 6 bases clipped from V and 7 bases from J, the junction kept 4 bases outside the gene matches. Germline V lookup: CDR1 MNHEY, CDR2 SVGAGI.

The genes are TRBV6-5 and TRBJ1-6, with TRBD1 identical over 9 bases. This clonotype originated in a woman aged 45-65 years who had recovered from COVID-19. The sample consisted of PBMCs or T cells enriched from blood (not recorded which). The CDR3 sequence: CASRQGAVNSPLHF. The CDR3 DNA reads TGTGCCAGCAGACAGGGGGCGGTGAATTCACCCCTCCACTTT.